This entry lists 11 T cell receptor beta chains sequenced from one sample in a study of blood T cell repertoires in COVID-19. TCRdb's copy holds only in-frame clones and misses some; the assay was immunoSEQ multiplex PCR. The sample includes more than 350,000 clones, about 90% seen only once; the top ten take around 9.3%. The specimen was peripheral blood. These receptors were collected from a woman aged 25 to 39 with COVID-19, enrolled during active disease.

This chain uses TRBV5-1 with TRBJ2-5, with D possibly matching TRBD1 (6 bases). Trimming removed 5 bases from V and 7 bases from J, with 24 bases in between. Per the germline V gene, CDR1 is SGHRS and CDR2 is YFSETQ. There are 16 residues in the CDR3. CDR3 region: CASRDTGTNLVGTQYF. The CDR3 DNA follows: TGCGCCAGCAGAGACACCGGGACAAACCTAGTGGGGACCCAGTACTTC.

This rearrangement joins TRBV5-1 to TRBJ2-7; tentatively, D is TRBD1 (6 bases). Germline CDR1 and CDR2: SGHRS and YFSETQ. Trimming shortened V by 6 bases and J by 0 bases, and 10 bases separated the two germline ends. This CDR3 spans 13 amino acids. CDR3 amino acids: CASTYRDSYEQYF. In DNA form, the CDR3 reads TGCGCCAGCACATACAGGGACTCCTACGAGCAGTACTTC. Full variable domain (remainder filled in from reference TRBV5-1 and TRBJ2-7): KAGVTQTPRYLIKTRGQQVTLSCSPISGHRSVSWYQQTPGQGLQFLFEYFSETQRNKGNFPGRFSGRQFSNSRSEMNVSTLELGDSALYLCASTYRDSYEQYFGPGTRLTVT.

The J gene is TRBJ1-5, the V gene TRBV28; D is perhaps TRBD1 (6 bases). The V end was cut by 6 bases, the J end by 7 bases, with 13 bases between. From germline, CDR1 is MDHEN and CDR2 SYDVKM. This CDR3 comprises 13 residues. This CDR3 is CASSHRAEQPQHF. The DNA of the CDR3 is TGTGCCAGCAGCCACAGGGCAGAGCAGCCCCAGCATTTT.

The V and J genes are TRBV7-9 and TRBJ2-3, with 11 bases identical to TRBD2. CDR3 length: 19 amino acids. Trimming removed 1 base from V and 1 base from J; junction bases left unmatched: 10. The germline CDR1 and CDR2 sequences are SEHNR and FQNEAQ (reference sequence). DNA of the CDR3: TGTGCCAGCAGCTTAGAGGGGCTAGCGGGAGGTTATGGCACAGATACGCAGTATTTT. It specifies CASSLEGLAGGYGTDTQYF.

With regard to this clone: This specimen includes other DNA sequences encoding the same CDR3. The chain uses TRBV9 and TRBJ2-7; 7 positions agree with TRBD1. CDR3 size: 14 residues. The germline V gene encodes CDR1 SGDLS and CDR2 YYNGEE. V lost 2 bases to trimming and J lost 3 bases; unmatched junction nucleotides: 5. The chain's CDR3 is CASSVAGTDYEQYF. The CDR3, as DNA: TGTGCCAGCAGCGTCGCCGGGACAGACTACGAGCAGTACTTC.

This chain links TRBV11-2 with TRBJ2-1, with a tentative D call TRBD2 (6 bases). The germline V gene encodes CDR1 SGHAT and CDR2 FQNNGV. V gave up 5 bases and J gave up 3 bases, with 17 bases separating them. The CDR3 consists of 16 residues. The CDR3 loop reads CASSRIPGRDYNEQFF. In DNA form, the CDR3 reads TGTGCCAGCAGCCGGATACCGGGGCGGGACTACAATGAGCAGTTCTTC.

J is TRBJ2-3 and V is TRBV9, with TRBD2 identical over 13 bases. CDR1 and CDR2 (germline): SGDLS, YYNGEE. The CDR3 totals 16 residues. J lost 3 bases, V lost 3 bases, and 4 bases had no gene match. As DNA, the CDR3 is TGTGCCAGCAGCGCCCAGACTAGCGGGGGGACAGATACGCAGTATTTT. Translation gives CASSAQTSGGTDTQYF. Combining the CDR3 with reference TRBV9 and TRBJ2-3 gives the whole variable domain DSGVTQTPKHLITATGQRVTLRCSPRSGDLSVYWYQQSLDQGLQFLIQYYNGEERAKGNILERFSAQQFPDLHSELNLSSLELGDSALYFCASSAQTSGGTDTQYFGPGTRLTVL.

The chain is built from TRBV7-3 and TRBJ2-1; possibly TRBD2 for D (5 bases). Looked up from germline, CDR1 is SGHTA and CDR2 is FQGTGA. V shed 2 bases and J shed 8 bases, with 10 bases lying between them. This CDR3 is 13 amino acids long. CDR3 DNA sequence: TGTGCCAGCAGCTTAGCGGGCGGGCATGAGCAGTTCTTC. Protein: CASSLAGGHEQFF.

V gene TRBV25-1 combines with J gene TRBJ1-2; D is ambiguous. Germline CDR1 is MGHDK and CDR2 is SYGVNS. Trimming shortened V by 3 bases and J by 5 bases, and 7 bases separated the two germline ends. This CDR3 has 12 amino acids. The CDR3 DNA follows: TGTGCCAGCAGTGAGGGGAGGTATGGCTACACCTTC. Protein product: CASSEGRYGYTF.

V and J are TRBV29-1 and TRBJ2-3; 7 nucleotides agree with TRBD1. Germline V gene lookup returns CDR1 SQVTM and CDR2 ANQGSEA. J lost 3 bases, V lost 4 bases, and 1 base had no gene match. The CDR3 totals 12 residues. The CDR3 bases are TGCAGCGTTGGACAGGGAACAGATACGCAGTATTTT. This codes for CSVGQGTDTQYF.

This rearrangement joins TRBV10-3 to TRBJ2-1, with 12 bases lining up with TRBD2. Germline values: CDR1 ENHRY, CDR2 SYGVKD. The J segment lost 6 bases and the V segment lost 4 bases, leaving 7 bases of the junction unmatched. The CDR3 spans 16 residues. This chain's CDR3 is CAISAPSGRAGNEQFF. The CDR3 DNA reads as TGTGCCATCAGTGCTCCTAGCGGGAGGGCCGGCAATGAGCAGTTCTTC.